The following is a TCR beta chain sequence with its context. Its antigen is as yet unknown. Germline assignment: CDR1 MDHEN and CDR2 SYDVKM. V lost 1 base to trimming and J lost 0 bases, with 10 bases between them. This CDR3 has 16 residues. This entry comes from a study of memory CD4+ T cells and cytomegalovirus serostatus. General study points: CMV serostatus prediction reached median AUC around 0.95, or 0.9 with US-trained model.

Single viable CD3+CD4+CD8-CD45RO+ cells were sorted as the memory CD4+ T cells. Serostatus was set by detecting CMV pp150, pp28, p38, p52 IgG. CD4+ T cells were isolated by positive magnetic selection. The assay was immunoSEQ multiplex PCR, and TCRdb's table has in-frame clones only and misses some. This table has some 57,000 clones, 70% to 85% appearing once. The sequenced material came from memory CD4+ T cells from blood. This TCR derives from an adult in good health and CMV-seronegative. The chain links TRBV28 to TRBJ1-3, with D perhaps TRBD1 (6 bases). CDR3 loop: CASSLSGQYSGNTIYF. The CDR3 DNA reads TGTGCCAGCAGTTTATCCGGACAGTACTCTGGAAACACCATATATTTT.